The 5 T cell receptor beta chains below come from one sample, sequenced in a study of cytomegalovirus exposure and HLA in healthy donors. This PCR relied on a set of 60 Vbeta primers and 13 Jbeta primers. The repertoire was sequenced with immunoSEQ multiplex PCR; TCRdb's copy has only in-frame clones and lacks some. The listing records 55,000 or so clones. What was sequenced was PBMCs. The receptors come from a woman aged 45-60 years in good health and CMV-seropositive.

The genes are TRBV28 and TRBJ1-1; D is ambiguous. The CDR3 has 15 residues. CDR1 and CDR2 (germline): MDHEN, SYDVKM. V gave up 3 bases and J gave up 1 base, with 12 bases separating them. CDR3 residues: CASSFPEWRNTEAFF. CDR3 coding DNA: TGTGCCAGCAGTTTTCCGGAGTGGCGGAACACTGAAGCTTTCTTT.

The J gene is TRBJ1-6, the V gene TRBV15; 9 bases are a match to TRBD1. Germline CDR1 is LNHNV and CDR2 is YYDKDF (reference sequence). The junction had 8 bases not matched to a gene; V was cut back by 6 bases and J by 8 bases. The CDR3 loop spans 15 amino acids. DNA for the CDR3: TGTGCCACCAGAGACCGGACAGGGGCGTATTCACCCCTCCACTTT. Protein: CATRDRTGAYSPLHF.

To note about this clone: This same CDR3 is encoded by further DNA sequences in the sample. The CDR3: CASSTLQEGKLFF. CDR3 nucleotides: TGCGCCAGCAGTACACTACAGGAGGGAAAACTGTTTTTT. The gene calls are TRBV5-1 and TRBJ1-4; possibly TRBD1 for D (5 bases). Germline assignment: CDR1 SGHRS and CDR2 YFSETQ. This CDR3 is built from 13 residues. V gave up 5 bases and J gave up 10 bases, with 15 bases separating them.

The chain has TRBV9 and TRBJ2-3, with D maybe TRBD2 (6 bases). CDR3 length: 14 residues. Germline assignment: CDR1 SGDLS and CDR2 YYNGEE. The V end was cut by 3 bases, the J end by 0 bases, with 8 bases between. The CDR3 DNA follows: TGTGCCAGCAGCGAAAGCGGGAGCACAGATACGCAGTATTTT. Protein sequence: CASSESGSTDTQYF.

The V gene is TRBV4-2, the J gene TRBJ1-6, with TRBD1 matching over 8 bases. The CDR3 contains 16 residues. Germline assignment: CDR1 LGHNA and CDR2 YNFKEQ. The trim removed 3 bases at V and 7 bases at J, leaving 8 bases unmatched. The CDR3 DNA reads TGTGCCAGCAGCCAGGGGCGGACAGGGATGAATTCACCCCTCCACTTT. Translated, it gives CASSQGRTGMNSPLHF.